This TCR beta chain was identified during a study of OX40 agonist ivuxolimab in advanced cancers. Generated by immunoSEQ multiplex PCR, the TCRdb table keeps only in-frame clones and is missing some. Of about 86,000 clones in the sample, more than 85% were seen once. Study-level results: Clonal expansion from baseline to week 6 occurred in both CD4+ and CD8+ T cells. On average, CD8+ T cells had more expanded clones than CD4+. The antigen specificity of the peripheral T cells (those that were expanded) was not determined.

In regard to this clone: Antigen: not known.

The input for sequencing was CD4+ or CD8+ T cells sorted from blood, taken in a trial of the OX40 agonist ivuxolimab. This receptor was obtained from an adult with an advanced solid tumor such as melanoma, head and neck, liver or kidney cancer.

The CDR3 DNA reads TGTGCCAGCAGTTTTATCCCCACAGCGGGACTTAATACGCAGTATTTT. Amino acids: CASSFIPTAGLNTQYF. This sequence joins TRBV28 and TRBJ2-3; 7 nucleotides match TRBD2. Looked up from germline, CDR1 is MDHEN and CDR2 is SYDVKM. Trimming took 3 bases from V and 7 from J; bases not matched to a gene: 13. The CDR3 spans 16 residues.